These 28 T cell receptor beta chains were sequenced from one sample in a study of shared clonotypes between healthy human individuals. Libraries were prepared by immunoSEQ multiplex PCR; TCRdb keeps only in-frame clonotypes and omits some of them. The sample has about 2 million clones, around 95% seen once. Input material: naive CD4+ T cells sorted from blood. The subset here: CD45RA+ positively selected. The source is a man younger than 35 in good health.

The chain joins TRBV11-2 to TRBJ1-2, with D uncertain. CDR3 length: 18 amino acids. Germline V gene lookup returns CDR1 SGHAT and CDR2 FQNNGV. Trimming left V 6 bases short and J 0 bases short, with 23 bases between. CDR3 sequence (DNA): TGTGCCAGCAGAAAAATCATACCAACGGAGCGAGCTAACTATGGCTACACCTTC. Translation: CASRKIIPTERANYGYTF.

This chain connects TRBV9 to TRBJ2-5, with TRBD1 identical over 7 bases. V trimming: 0 bases; J trimming: 0 bases; junction bases outside the gene matches: 2. This CDR3 has 15 residues. Germline V gene sequence: CDR1 SGDLS, CDR2 YYNGEE. The CDR3 reads CASSVADRNQETQYF. CDR3 in DNA: TGTGCCAGCAGCGTAGCGGACAGGAACCAAGAGACCCAGTACTTC.

This clone showed up just once. The chain is built from TRBV5-1 and TRBJ2-5; D gene uncertain. The CDR3 sequence is 15 residues long. Germline-derived CDR1 and CDR2 are SGHRS and YFSETQ. V was trimmed by 2 bases and J by 1 base, leaving 12 bases between them. CDR3: CASSLGRTFQETQYF. DNA for the CDR3: TGCGCCAGCAGCTTAGGGCGGACCTTCCAAGAGACCCAGTACTTC.

CDR3 nucleotides: TGCGCCAGCAGCTTTTCTCGCGGGAGGGCCGACGAGCAGTACTTC. Protein: CASSFSRGRADEQYF. V usage is TRBV5-1 and J usage is TRBJ2-7; 9 positions match TRBD2. Germline CDR1 SGHRS, CDR2 YFSETQ. The CDR3 totals 15 residues. V was clipped by 2 bases and J by 5 bases; unmatched bases: 8.

This sequence joins TRBV4-1 and TRBJ1-6; D gene ambiguous. Per the germline V gene, CDR1 is MGHRA and CDR2 is YSYEKL. CDR3 length: 16 amino acids. V lost 0 bases and J lost 8, with 14 bases in between. The CDR3 DNA is TGCGCCAGCAGCCAAGATGGGTTGGGCCTCGATTCACCCCTCCACTTT. Its translation: CASSQDGLGLDSPLHF.

CDR3 DNA: TGTGCCAGCAGCTTAATTGCATTGGGGCAGAACACTGAAGCTTTCTTT. Translation gives CASSLIALGQNTEAFF. The V call is TRBV5-6, the J call TRBJ1-1; the D gene is possibly TRBD1 (5 bases). V was pared by 2 bases and J by 1 base, with 15 bases between. Germline CDR1 reads SGHDT; CDR2 reads YYEEEE. The CDR3 is made up of 16 amino acids.

The rearrangement joins TRBV10-3 to TRBJ2-1; TRBD1 aligns across 9 bases. Germline trimming cut 6 bases from V and 8 bases from J; bases unmatched to any gene: 8. The CDR3 has 14 residues. CDR1 ENHRY and CDR2 SYGVKD come from the germline V gene. CDR3 sequence (DNA): TGTGCCATCAGGAACCGGGACAGGGTGGATGAGCAGTTCTTC. Protein product: CAIRNRDRVDEQFF.

The chain couples TRBV20-1 to TRBJ1-1; D is unclear. The V and J ends lost 1 base and 6 bases respectively, with 6 bases between them. Per the germline V gene, CDR1 is DFQATT and CDR2 is SNEGSKA (reference sequence). CDR3 size: 11 residues. CDR3 nucleotide sequence: TGCAGTGCTAGAGCGTCGGCTGAAGCTTTCTTT. Translation: CSARASAEAFF.

V gene TRBV10-1 combines with J gene TRBJ1-5; D might be TRBD1 (6 bases). The length of the CDR3 is 20 residues. Per the germline V gene, CDR1 is WNHNN and CDR2 is SYGVQD (reference sequence). V lost 1 base and J lost 0, with 22 bases in between. The CDR3 here is CASSELRQAYLHNSNQPQHF. As DNA, the CDR3 is TGCGCCAGCAGTGAGTTAAGACAGGCGTATCTACACAATAGCAATCAGCCCCAGCATTTT.

This chain joins TRBV9 and TRBJ2-3; 7 positions agree with TRBD1. Germline CDR1 and CDR2: SGDLS and YYNGEE. V shed 0 bases and J 4 bases; nucleotides not matched to a gene: 5. This CDR3 spans 15 amino acids. The CDR3 sequence: CASSVEGAHPDTQYF. The CDR3 nucleotides are TGTGCCAGCAGCGTAGAGGGGGCGCATCCAGATACGCAGTATTTT.

The V call is TRBV18, the J call TRBJ2-7; the D call may be TRBD1 or TRBD2 (5 bases each). In germline, CDR1 is KGHSH, CDR2 LQKENI. The CDR3 runs to 14 residues. V lost 7 bases and J 0 bases, leaving 13 bases between the germline ends. This CDR3 is CASFSGTGSYEQYF. CDR3 sequence (DNA): TGTGCCAGCTTCTCCGGGACGGGCTCCTACGAGCAGTACTTC.

The J gene is TRBJ2-5, the V gene TRBV19; 10 bases are shared with TRBD2. Germline V CDR1 and CDR2: LNHDA, SQIVND (reference sequence). The CDR3 is 15 residues long. Germline trimming cut 3 bases from V and 5 bases from J; bases unmatched to any gene: 6. CDR3 in DNA: TGTGCCAGTAGTATTGGGACTAGCGCATACGAGACCCAGTACTTC. This translates into CASSIGTSAYETQYF.

Comment on this clone: Other DNA sequences in the sample encode the same CDR3. V usage is TRBV7-2 and J usage is TRBJ2-5; D uncertain. The germline V and J ends were trimmed by 1 base and 2 bases, with 8 bases remaining between them. Germline lookup yields CDR1 SGHTA and CDR2 FQGNSA. The CDR3 is 14 residues long. The CDR3 sequence: CASSLGRVQETQYF. CDR3 sequence (DNA): TGTGCCAGCAGCTTAGGTCGCGTACAAGAGACCCAGTACTTC.

This chain joins TRBV6-6 and TRBJ1-2, with D unresolved. The V end lost 6 bases, the J end lost 8 bases, and 13 bases lay between the germline ends. The germline V gene encodes CDR1 MNHNY and CDR2 SVGAGI (reference sequence). CDR3 length equals 12 residues. CDR3 DNA sequence: TGTGCCAGCAGGTCTATCACGGCAGGCTACACCTTC. Translating gives CASRSITAGYTF.

The rearrangement links TRBV6-6 to TRBJ1-2, with D hard to call. The germline V gene encodes CDR1 MNHNY and CDR2 SVGAGI (reference sequence). The CDR3 spans 13 residues. V was cut by 4 bases and J by 4 bases, with 10 bases left in between. CDR3 protein: CASSLTVSYGYTF. The CDR3 region has the DNA TGTGCCAGCAGTTTGACCGTTTCCTATGGCTACACCTTC.

This rearrangement joins TRBV18 to TRBJ1-1; a weak D match, TRBD1 (6 bases). The CDR3 has 11 residues. Germline assignment: CDR1 KGHSH and CDR2 LQKENI. The germline V and J ends were trimmed by 4 bases and 8 bases, with 8 bases remaining between them. Here the CDR3 DNA reads TGTGCCAGCTCACAAAGGGGGGAAGCTTTCTTT. Its translation: CASSQRGEAFF.

The chain joins TRBV10-2 to TRBJ2-2; 8 bases match TRBD1. The germline CDR1 and CDR2 sequences are WSHSY and SAAADI. V lost 4 bases to trimming and J lost 6 bases; unmatched junction nucleotides: 10. The CDR3 contains 16 residues. For the CDR3, the DNA is TGCGCCAGCAGTGTACAGGGGGTGGTCGTTTCCGGGGAGCTGTTTTTT. It is translated as CASSVQGVVVSGELFF.

The rearrangement links TRBV5-6 to TRBJ1-2; no reliable D call. Trimming shortened V by 8 bases and J by 4 bases, and 3 bases separated the two germline ends. This CDR3 is built from 9 residues. Germline V gives CDR1 SGHDT, CDR2 YYEEEE. The CDR3 coding sequence is TGTGCCAGGCCCTATGGCTACACCTTC. Translation: CARPYGYTF. The whole variable domain, filled in from reference TRBV5-6 and TRBJ1-2, reads DAGVTQSPTHLIKTRGQQVTLRCSPKSGHDTVSWYQQALGQGPQFIFQYYEEEERQRGNFPDRFSGHQFPNYSSELNVNALLLGDSALYLCARPYGYTFGSGTRLTVV.

The chain recombines TRBV18 with TRBJ1-4; perhaps TRBD1 as D (6 bases). Germline lookup yields CDR1 KGHSH and CDR2 LQKENI. Between the trimmed V and J ends, which lost 3 bases and 3 bases, there was a span of 11 bases. CDR3 size: 15 residues. CDR3 nucleotides: TGTGCCAGCTCACCTCGAGAGGGGGCTAATGAAAAACTGTTTTTT. Amino acids: CASSPREGANEKLFF. Full variable domain (missing parts from reference TRBV18 and TRBJ1-4): NAGVMQNPRHLVRRRGQEARLRCSPMKGHSHVYWYRQLPEEGLKFMVYLQKENIIDESGMPKERFSAEFPKEGPSILRIQQVVRGDSAAYFCASSPREGANEKLFFGSGTQLSVL.

This clone is a singleton in its sample. The chain recombines TRBV2 with TRBJ1-2, with D perhaps matching TRBD1 (5 bases). Looked up from germline, CDR1 is SNHLY and CDR2 is FYNNEI. Trimming took 10 bases from V and 4 from J, leaving 19 bases between them. CDR3 length: 14 residues. The CDR3 DNA follows: TGTGCCATCCCTCACGGGGCGCGAGGCTATGGCTACACCTTC. It translates to CAIPHGARGYGYTF. The variable domain in full, completed from reference TRBV2 and TRBJ1-2, reads EPEVTQTPSHQVTQMGQEVILRCVPISNHLYFYWYRQILGQKVEFLVSFYNNEISEKSEIFDDQFSVERPDGSNFTLKIRSTKLEDSAMYFCAIPHGARGYGYTFGSGTRLTVV.

The rearrangement joins TRBV6-5 to TRBJ1-2; possible D gene TRBD1, 6 bases. Looked up from germline, CDR1 is MNHEY and CDR2 is SVGAGI. V lost 8 bases, J lost 6 bases, and 7 bases lay in between. The CDR3 consists of 10 residues. In DNA, the CDR3 is TGTGCCAGCGGGACAAATGGCTACACCTTC. Translating it yields CASGTNGYTF.

This clone was seen a single time. The rearrangement joins TRBV2 to TRBJ1-2; D not certain. The germline V gene has CDR1 SNHLY and CDR2 FYNNEI. The CDR3 extends over 14 amino acids. V was pared by 5 bases and J by 2 bases, with 12 bases between. The CDR3 loop reads CASSLVGSNYGYTF. Written as DNA, the CDR3 is TGTGCCAGCAGTCTCGTAGGCAGCAACTATGGCTACACCTTC.

This clone has more than one count but fewer than ten. Possible read error: a much larger clone is one base away. The sample carries other DNA sequences with the same CDR3. The chain joins TRBV18 to TRBJ2-5, with D hard to call. This CDR3 region has 12 residues. Germline values: CDR1 KGHSH, CDR2 LQKENI. The V and J ends lost 0 bases and 2 bases respectively, with 1 base between them. CDR3 nucleotides: TGTGCCAGCTCACCACCGCAAGAGACCCAGTACTTC. Translating it yields CASSPPQETQYF.

This chain joins TRBV18 and TRBJ2-7, with D unresolved. Deletions cut 3 bases from V and 1 base from J, with 10 bases between. The CDR3 extends over 14 amino acids. CDR1 is KGHSH and CDR2 is LQKENI in the germline V gene. CDR3 in DNA: TGTGCCAGCTCACCCCCGGACCGTTCCTACGAGCAGTACTTC. It codes for CASSPPDRSYEQYF.

This clone was counted once. The chain carries TRBV6-1 and TRBJ2-3, with 10 bases that match TRBD2. The CDR3 has 15 residues. CDR1 MNHNS and CDR2 SASEGT come from the germline V gene. The V gene end was trimmed by 4 bases and the J gene end by 4 bases; junction bases not matched to a gene: 5. The CDR3 sequence is CASSALAGLADTQYF. The CDR3 DNA follows: TGTGCCAGCAGTGCACTAGCGGGGTTGGCAGATACGCAGTATTTT.

This sequence joins TRBV9 and TRBJ2-3; D perhaps matches TRBD2 (5 bases). Trimming took 0 bases from V and 0 from J, leaving 8 bases between them. The germline gives CDR1 SGDLS, CDR2 YYNGEE. The CDR3 is 15 residues long. The CDR3 region is CASSVVRTSTDTQYF. DNA of the CDR3: TGTGCCAGCAGCGTAGTAAGGACTAGCACAGATACGCAGTATTTT.

Comments on this clone: This same CDR3 is encoded by further DNA sequences in the sample. The CDR3 loop is CAWSTRYGYTF. The CDR3, as DNA: TGTGCCTGGAGTACCAGATATGGCTACACCTTC. This sequence joins TRBV30 and TRBJ1-2; D call uncertain. The V end lost 2 bases, the J end lost 5 bases, and 6 bases lay between the germline ends. This CDR3 region has 11 residues. Per germline, CDR1 GTSNPN and CDR2 SVGIG (reference sequence).

The chain links TRBV10-3 to TRBJ2-3, with 9 positions matching TRBD1. With V trimmed by 6 bases and J by 3 bases, 13 bases remained unmatched. The CDR3 spans 17 residues. Germline V gene data show CDR1 as ENHRY and CDR2 as SYGVKD. The CDR3 loop reads CAIRPGTGKVGTDTQYF. DNA for the CDR3: TGTGCCATCAGGCCCGGGACAGGGAAAGTCGGTACAGATACGCAGTATTTT.